This record covers a single T cell receptor beta chain. No antigen is known for it. Recently diagnosed hyperthyroidism of less than 2 months' duration affected patients aged 18 to 65. Patients having uncontrolled infection, another autoimmune disease, pregnancy or lactation were not included. Thyroid ultrasound and orbital computed tomography, with clinical symptoms and serum thyroxine and TRAb, informed diagnoses. This specimen belongs to a study of T cells in Graves' hyperthyroidism and ophthalmopathy. Findings of the study overall: Ophthalmopathy was told apart from stable hyperthyroidism by a 13 V-J model.

The germline V and J ends were trimmed by 4 bases and 0 bases, with 9 bases remaining between them. The CDR3 is 14 residues long. Looked up from germline, CDR1 is MNHNS and CDR2 is SASEGT. The TCR beta CDR3 regions underwent amplification using RNA transcripts as the source. RT-PCR in the first round (using the HTBI primer set) targeted the TCR CDR3. From the multiplex PCR reads, TCRdb called clonotypes with MiXCR, one entry per CDR3 protein. The data show roughly 260,000 distinct CDR3 sequences, with approximately 15% seen just once and roughly 15% held by the top ten. This rearrangement joins TRBV6-1 to TRBJ1-1; D might be TRBD1 (5 bases). The clonotype was recovered from a woman in her thirties or forties with Graves' hyperthyroidism that later progressed to Graves' ophthalmopathy. Sequences were obtained from blood. In nucleotides, the CDR3 is TGTGCCAGCAGTGGACAGTTAATGAACACTGAAGCTTTCTTT. It encodes CASSGQLMNTEAFF.